A selection of T cell receptor beta chains follows, all from one sample in a study of blood T cell repertoires in COVID-19. Sequencing was performed with immunoSEQ multiplex PCR; in TCRdb, only in-frame clones are kept and a portion is missing. The table lists approximately 150,000 clones, more than 65% of them singletons. Sequencing input: peripheral blood. Receptors were obtained from a man between 65 and 85 years old with active or convalescent COVID-19. Both conserved end residues are part of each CDR3. The D gene is left open where the match is weak. Clone sizes are given selectively: once, few, many, or a class where the clone is expanded.

TGTGCCAGCAGCCTGGGACAGGGGGCTGGTAGCTACACCTTC	CASSLGQGAGSYTF	few	TRBV7-2	TRBD1	TRBJ1-2
TGTGCCAGCAGTGACAGAACCTATGGCTACACCTTC	CASSDRTYGYTF	.	TRBV6-2/TRBV6-3	.	TRBJ1-2
TGTGCCAGCTCACAGGACAGGGGGCAGCCCCAGCATTTT	CASSQDRGQPQHF	.	TRBV18	TRBD1	TRBJ1-5
TGTGCCAGCAGTTTATCCCTCAGTAGCAATCAGCCCCAGCATTTT	CASSLSLSSNQPQHF	.	TRBV28	.	TRBJ1-5
TGTGCCAGCAGCGTAGCGGGGGGGCCCCTCTCCGGTGAGCAGTTCTTC	CASSVAGGPLSGEQFF	.	TRBV9	TRBD2	TRBJ2-1
TGTGCCAGCAGTGAAGTATTCGGGAGTGCCGGGGAGCTGTTTTTT	CASSEVFGSAGELFF	few	TRBV2	.	TRBJ2-2
TGTGCCTGGAGTGGGTACAGGGTGGGCGAGCAGTACTTC	CAWSGYRVGEQYF	.	TRBV30	.	TRBJ2-7
TGTGCCAGCAGAAGCGGGGGCACAGATACGCAGTATTTT	CASRSGGTDTQYF	.	TRBV7-2	TRBD2	TRBJ2-3
TGTGCCAGCAGCACACTAACAGGGTTAGACTCCTACAATGAGCAGTTCTTC	CASSTLTGLDSYNEQFF	.	TRBV11-2	.	TRBJ2-1
TGTGCCAGCAGTTTATTGGAGACCTATGGCTACACCTTC	CASSLLETYGYTF	.	TRBV12-3/TRBV12-4	.	TRBJ1-2
TGTGCCAGCAGCCTGACGACAGGGGCGAGGGGAAACACCATATATTTT	CASSLTTGARGNTIYF	.	TRBV5-4	TRBD1	TRBJ1-3
TGTGCCAGCTCACCATCGGAGGGTCCTGGAAACACCATATATTTT	CASSPSEGPGNTIYF	.	TRBV18	.	TRBJ1-3
TGTGCCAGCGGTGGGACTAGCTTGGGGACAGATACGCAGTATTTT	CASGGTSLGTDTQYF	.	TRBV28	TRBD2	TRBJ2-3
TGTGCCAGCACCTTCTGGGACAGGTTCAATTCACCCCTCCACTTT	CASTFWDRFNSPLHF	.	TRBV7-9	TRBD1	TRBJ1-6
TGTGCCAGCAGCTTAGTCCAGGGAACGAACACTGAAGCTTTCTTT	CASSLVQGTNTEAFF	once	TRBV7-2	.	TRBJ1-1
TGCGCCAGCAGCATCCGGGACAGCGGATTGACCGGGGAGCTGTTTTTT	CASSIRDSGLTGELFF	.	TRBV5-1	TRBD1	TRBJ2-2
TGTGCCAGCAGTCTGTCAACTAGCGCTTCCTACGAGCAGTACTTC	CASSLSTSASYEQYF	.	TRBV5-5	TRBD2	TRBJ2-7
TGTGCCAGCAGTCTACAGGGGGGAAGCAATCAGCCCCAGCATTTT	CASSLQGGSNQPQHF	.	TRBV6-1	TRBD1	TRBJ1-5
TGTGCCAGCAGCCCCCGGACAGGTCGCTACAATGAGCAGTTCTTC	CASSPRTGRYNEQFF	.	TRBV3-1/TRBV3-2	TRBD1	TRBJ2-1
TGTGCCAGCAGTTACGGTCAGATCCCTGCTGATGAGCAGTTCTTC	CASSYGQIPADEQFF	.	TRBV6-2/TRBV6-3	.	TRBJ2-1
TGTGCCAGCAGCTTGGCCGGACAGGATTCCTACGAGCAGTACTTC	CASSLAGQDSYEQYF	.	TRBV7-6	TRBD1	TRBJ2-7
TGTGCCAGCAGCTTCGGGGGAAGGTTACGCTACGAGCAGTACTTC	CASSFGGRLRYEQYF	.	TRBV7-2	.	TRBJ2-7
TGTGCCAGCAGTCTAGGGACAGGGGCGAGAGAGACCCAGTACTTC	CASSLGTGARETQYF	.	TRBV2	TRBD1	TRBJ2-5
TGTGCCAGCTCACCACTGGGACAGGGAGGGTCCTACAATGAGCAGTTCTTC	CASSPLGQGGSYNEQFF	.	TRBV18	TRBD1	TRBJ2-1
TGTGCCAGCGGGGGGGACAGGGTAGGATTCCTCCGCAATCAGCCCCAGCATTTT	CASGGDRVGFLRNQPQHF	.	TRBV19	TRBD1	TRBJ1-5
TGTGCCAGCTCAGAAACAGGGGATTCTGGAAACACCATATATTTT	CASSETGDSGNTIYF	.	TRBV18	TRBD1	TRBJ1-3
TGTGCCTGGAGTGTTGGGGGACAGGGCCTGTCGCCCCAGCATTTT	CAWSVGGQGLSPQHF	once	TRBV30	TRBD1	TRBJ1-5
TGCGCCAGCAGCTTGCGGGGGGCAGGACCACAGGGCTACACCTTC	CASSLRGAGPQGYTF	.	TRBV5-1	.	TRBJ1-2
TGTGCCAGCAGTGAAACTAGCGGGGCAACCGGGGAGCTGTTTTTT	CASSETSGATGELFF	few	TRBV2	TRBD2	TRBJ2-2
TGTGCCAGCAGCAGCCGGGGTCCCAACGAGCAGTACTTC	CASSSRGPNEQYF	.	TRBV11-3	.	TRBJ2-7
TGTGCCAGCAGCCCATCTGCGAGCGGGAGAGGGAGTAGGCAAGAGACCCAGTACTTC	CASSPSASGRGSRQETQYF	.	TRBV7-9	TRBD2	TRBJ2-5
TGTGCCAGCAGCTTCACCACTAGCGGGGGGGGGAATGAGCAGTTCTTC	CASSFTTSGGGNEQFF	.	TRBV11-2	TRBD2	TRBJ2-1
TGTGCCAGCAGGCGGGGATCGGAGGCTAACTATGGCTACACCTTC	CASRRGSEANYGYTF	.	TRBV27	.	TRBJ1-2
TGTGCCAGCAGTTTAGGGGGGAGAACTGAAGCTTTCTTT	CASSLGGRTEAFF	.	TRBV28	.	TRBJ1-1
TGTGCCAGTAAGATCAGCTCTGGGGCCAACGTCCTGACTTTC	CASKISSGANVLTF	.	TRBV19	.	TRBJ2-6
TGTGCCAGTACCCCCGCCGGGGGGGGCACCACAGATACGCAGTATTTT	CASTPAGGGTTDTQYF	.	TRBV19	TRBD2	TRBJ2-3
TGTGCCAGCAGCCAATATAACCGAGCAGATACGCAGTATTTT	CASSQYNRADTQYF	.	TRBV14	.	TRBJ2-3
TGTGCCAGCAGTAGAGCGGGTGAAGGAAACACCATATATTTT	CASSRAGEGNTIYF	once	TRBV27	.	TRBJ1-3
TGTGCCAGCAGGGGGACAGCCGCTACGGAGACCCAGTACTTC	CASRGTAATETQYF	once	TRBV6-5	TRBD1	TRBJ2-5
TGTGCCAGCTCACCTGGGACTAGCGACTTATACGAGCAGTACTTC	CASSPGTSDLYEQYF	.	TRBV18	TRBD2	TRBJ2-7
TGTGCCAGCAGTTACAGGGACAGCGGCTACGAGCAGTACTTC	CASSYRDSGYEQYF	.	TRBV6-6	TRBD1	TRBJ2-7
TGTGCCAGCAGCCCCTCAGGGTACGAGCAGTACTTC	CASSPSGYEQYF	.	TRBV14	.	TRBJ2-7
TGTGCCAGTAGTATAGATCTACTAGCGGGAGGGCCCTACGAGCAGTACTTC	CASSIDLLAGGPYEQYF	.	TRBV19	TRBD2	TRBJ2-7
TGTGCCAGCAGCCAAGGGGGTAGCGGGGCGCAAGAGACCCAGTACTTC	CASSQGGSGAQETQYF	.	TRBV4-2	TRBD2	TRBJ2-5